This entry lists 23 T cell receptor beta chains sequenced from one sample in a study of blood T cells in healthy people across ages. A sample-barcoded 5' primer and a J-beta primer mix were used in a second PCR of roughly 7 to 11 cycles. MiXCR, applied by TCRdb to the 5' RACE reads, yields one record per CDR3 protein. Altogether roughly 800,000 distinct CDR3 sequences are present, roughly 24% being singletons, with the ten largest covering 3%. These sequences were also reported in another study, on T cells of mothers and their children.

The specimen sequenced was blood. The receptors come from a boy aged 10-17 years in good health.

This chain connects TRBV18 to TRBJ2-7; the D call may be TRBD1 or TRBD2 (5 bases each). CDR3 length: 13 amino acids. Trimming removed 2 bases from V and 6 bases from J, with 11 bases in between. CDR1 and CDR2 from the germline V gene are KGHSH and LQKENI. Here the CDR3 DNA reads TGTGCCAGCTCACCAGGGACCGACGGCGAGCAGTACTTC. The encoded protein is CASSPGTDGEQYF.

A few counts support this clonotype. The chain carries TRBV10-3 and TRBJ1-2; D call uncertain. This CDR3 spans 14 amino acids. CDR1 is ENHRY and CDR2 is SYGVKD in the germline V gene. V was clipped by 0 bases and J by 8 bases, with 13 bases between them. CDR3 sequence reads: CAISESIGEGGYTF. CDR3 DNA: TGTGCCATCAGTGAGTCGATCGGGGAAGGCGGCTACACCTTC.

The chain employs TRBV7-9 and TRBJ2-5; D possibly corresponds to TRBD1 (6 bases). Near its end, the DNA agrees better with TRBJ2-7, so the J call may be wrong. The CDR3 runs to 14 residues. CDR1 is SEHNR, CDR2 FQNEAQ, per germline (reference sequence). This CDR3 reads CASSSWTATYEQYF. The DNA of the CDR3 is TGTGCCAGCAGCTCCTGGACAGCAACCTACGAGCAGTACTTC.

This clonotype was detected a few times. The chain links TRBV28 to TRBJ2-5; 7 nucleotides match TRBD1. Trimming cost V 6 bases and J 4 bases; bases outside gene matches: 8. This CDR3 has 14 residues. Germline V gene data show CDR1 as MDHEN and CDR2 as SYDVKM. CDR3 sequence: CASSANTGVETQYF. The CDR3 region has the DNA TGTGCCAGCAGCGCCAATACAGGGGTAGAGACCCAGTACTTC. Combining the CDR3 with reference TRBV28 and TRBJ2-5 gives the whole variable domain DVKVTQSSRYLVKRTGEKVFLECVQDMDHENMFWYRQDPGLGLRLIYFSYDVKMKEKGDIPEGYSVSREKKERFSLILESASTNQTSMYLCASSANTGVETQYFGPGTRLLVL.

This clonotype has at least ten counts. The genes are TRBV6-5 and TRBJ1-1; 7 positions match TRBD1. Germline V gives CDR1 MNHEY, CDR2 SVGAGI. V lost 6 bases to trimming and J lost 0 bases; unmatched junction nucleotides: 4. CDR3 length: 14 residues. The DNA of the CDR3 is TGTGCCAGCAGCAGACAGGGATTGAACACTGAAGCTTTCTTT. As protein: CASSRQGLNTEAFF.

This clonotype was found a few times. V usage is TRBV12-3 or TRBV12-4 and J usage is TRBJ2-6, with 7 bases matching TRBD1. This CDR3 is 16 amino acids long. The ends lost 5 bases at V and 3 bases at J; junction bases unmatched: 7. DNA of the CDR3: TGTGCCAGCAGTCCCAGGGGGTTGGTTGGGGCCAACGTCCTGACTTTC. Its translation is CASSPRGLVGANVLTF.

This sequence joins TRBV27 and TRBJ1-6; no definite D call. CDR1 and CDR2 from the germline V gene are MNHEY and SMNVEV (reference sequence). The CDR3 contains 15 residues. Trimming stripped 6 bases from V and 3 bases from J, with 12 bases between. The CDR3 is CASSPPPDYNSPLHF. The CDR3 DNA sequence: TGTGCCAGCAGCCCTCCCCCAGACTATAATTCACCCCTCCACTTT.

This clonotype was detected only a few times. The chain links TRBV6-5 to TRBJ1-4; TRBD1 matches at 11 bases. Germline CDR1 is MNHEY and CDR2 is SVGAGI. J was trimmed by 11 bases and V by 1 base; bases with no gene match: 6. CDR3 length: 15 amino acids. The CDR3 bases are TGTGCCAGCAGTTACTTGGGACAGGGGGGCGGGAAACTGTTTTTT. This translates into CASSYLGQGGGKLFF.

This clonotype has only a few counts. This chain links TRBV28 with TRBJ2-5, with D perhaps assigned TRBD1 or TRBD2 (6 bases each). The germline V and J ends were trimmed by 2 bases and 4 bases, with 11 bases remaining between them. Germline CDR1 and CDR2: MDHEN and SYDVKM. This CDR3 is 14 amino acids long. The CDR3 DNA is TGTGCCAGCAGTTTACGGGGGCGTCGAGAGACCCAGTACTTC. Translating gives CASSLRGRRETQYF.

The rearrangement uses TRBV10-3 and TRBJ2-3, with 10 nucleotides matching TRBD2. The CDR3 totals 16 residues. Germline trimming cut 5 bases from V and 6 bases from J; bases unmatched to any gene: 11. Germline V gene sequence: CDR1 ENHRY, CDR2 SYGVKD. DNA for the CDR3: TGTGCCATCAGTCCGACTAGCGGGCGCCCTGTGGATACGCAGTATTTT. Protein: CAISPTSGRPVDTQYF.

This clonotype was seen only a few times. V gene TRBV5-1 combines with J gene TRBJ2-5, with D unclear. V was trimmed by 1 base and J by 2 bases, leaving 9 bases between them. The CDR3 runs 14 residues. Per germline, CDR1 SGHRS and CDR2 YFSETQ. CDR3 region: CASSLLTPQETQYF. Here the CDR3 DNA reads TGCGCCAGCAGCTTGTTAACTCCTCAAGAGACCCAGTACTTC. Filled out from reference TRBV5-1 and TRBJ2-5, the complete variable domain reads KAGVTQTPRYLIKTRGQQVTLSCSPISGHRSVSWYQQTPGQGLQFLFEYFSETQRNKGNFPGRFSGRQFSNSRSEMNVSTLELGDSALYLCASSLLTPQETQYFGPGTRLLVL.

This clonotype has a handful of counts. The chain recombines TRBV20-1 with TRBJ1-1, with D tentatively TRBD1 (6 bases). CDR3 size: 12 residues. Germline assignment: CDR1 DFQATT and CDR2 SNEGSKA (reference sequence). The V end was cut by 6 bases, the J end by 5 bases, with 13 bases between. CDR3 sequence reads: CSAPRGRTEAFF. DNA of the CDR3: TGCAGTGCCCCGCGGGGGCGGACTGAAGCTTTCTTT.

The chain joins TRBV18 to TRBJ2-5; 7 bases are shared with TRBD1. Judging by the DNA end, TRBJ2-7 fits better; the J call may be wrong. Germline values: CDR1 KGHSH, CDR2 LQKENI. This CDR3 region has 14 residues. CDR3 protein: CASSPTGVSSEQYF. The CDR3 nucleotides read TGTGCCAGCTCACCAACAGGGGTTTCGAGCGAGCAGTACTTC.

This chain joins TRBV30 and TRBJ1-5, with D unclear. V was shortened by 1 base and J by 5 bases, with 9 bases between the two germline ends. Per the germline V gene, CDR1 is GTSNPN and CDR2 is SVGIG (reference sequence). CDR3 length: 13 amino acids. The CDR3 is CAWSAWRDQPQHF. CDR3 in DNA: TGTGCCTGGAGTGCCTGGCGCGATCAGCCCCAGCATTTT.

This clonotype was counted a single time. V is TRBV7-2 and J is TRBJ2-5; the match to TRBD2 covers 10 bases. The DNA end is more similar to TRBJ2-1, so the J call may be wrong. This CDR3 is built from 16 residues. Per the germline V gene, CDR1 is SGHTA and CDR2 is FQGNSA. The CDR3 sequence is CASSLALTSGASEQFF. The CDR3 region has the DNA TGTGCCAGCAGCTTAGCTCTCACTAGCGGGGCCAGCGAGCAGTTCTTC.

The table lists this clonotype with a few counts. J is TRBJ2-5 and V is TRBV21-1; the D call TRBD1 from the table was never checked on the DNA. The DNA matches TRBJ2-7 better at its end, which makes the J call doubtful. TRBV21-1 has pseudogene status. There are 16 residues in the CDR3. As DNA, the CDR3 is TGTGCCAGCAGCAAAGGACAGGACAGGGCAACCTACGAGCAGTACTTC. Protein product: CASSKGQDRATYEQYF.

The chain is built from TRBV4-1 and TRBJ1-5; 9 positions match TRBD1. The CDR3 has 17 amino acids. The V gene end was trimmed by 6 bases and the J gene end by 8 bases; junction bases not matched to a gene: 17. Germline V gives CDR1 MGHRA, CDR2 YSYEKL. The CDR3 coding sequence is TGCGCCAGCAGACTAGGCGTGGGACGACAGGGGGGCGAGCCCCAGCATTTT. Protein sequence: CASRLGVGRQGGEPQHF.

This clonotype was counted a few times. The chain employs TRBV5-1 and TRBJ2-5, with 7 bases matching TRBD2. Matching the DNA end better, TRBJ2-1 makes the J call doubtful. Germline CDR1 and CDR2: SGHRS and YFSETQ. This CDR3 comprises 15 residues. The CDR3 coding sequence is TGCGCCAGCAGGCGCGCTAGCGGAAACAACAATGAGCAGTTCTTC. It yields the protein CASRRASGNNNEQFF.

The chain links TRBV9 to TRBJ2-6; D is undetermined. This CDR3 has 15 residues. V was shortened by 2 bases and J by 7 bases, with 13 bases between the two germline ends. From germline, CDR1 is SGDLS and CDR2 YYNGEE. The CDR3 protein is CASSVRQVGANVLTF. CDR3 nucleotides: TGTGCCAGCAGCGTGAGGCAAGTGGGAGCCAACGTCCTGACTTTC.

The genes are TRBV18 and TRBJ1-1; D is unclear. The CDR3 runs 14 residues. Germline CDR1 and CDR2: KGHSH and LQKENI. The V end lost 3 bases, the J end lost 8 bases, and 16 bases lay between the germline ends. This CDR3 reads CASSPDRNRNEAFF. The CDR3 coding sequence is TGTGCCAGCTCACCGGACCGAAACCGCAACGAAGCTTTCTTT.

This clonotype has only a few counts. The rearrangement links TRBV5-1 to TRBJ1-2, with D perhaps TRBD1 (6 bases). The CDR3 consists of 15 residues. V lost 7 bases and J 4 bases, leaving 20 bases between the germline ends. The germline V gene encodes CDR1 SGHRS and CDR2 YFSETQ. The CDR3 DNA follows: TGCGCCAGCGGAAAAGATGACAGGCCCAGCTATGGCTACACCTTC. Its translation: CASGKDDRPSYGYTF.

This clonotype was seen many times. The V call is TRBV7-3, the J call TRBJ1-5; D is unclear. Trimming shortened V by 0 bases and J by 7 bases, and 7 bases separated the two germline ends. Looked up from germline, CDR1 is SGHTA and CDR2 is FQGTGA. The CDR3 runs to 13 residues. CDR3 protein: CASSLTPGQPQHF. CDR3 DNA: TGTGCCAGCAGCTTAACCCCGGGCCAGCCCCAGCATTTT.

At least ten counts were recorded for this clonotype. The chain's CDR3 is CASTSNQPQHF. The CDR3 nucleotides read TGTGCCAGCACCAGCAATCAGCCCCAGCATTTT. The chain is built from TRBV2 and TRBJ1-5; D unclear. The CDR3 extends over 11 amino acids. Germline lookup yields CDR1 SNHLY and CDR2 FYNNEI. Trimming took off 7 bases at V and 1 base at J, with 2 bases between the two ends.